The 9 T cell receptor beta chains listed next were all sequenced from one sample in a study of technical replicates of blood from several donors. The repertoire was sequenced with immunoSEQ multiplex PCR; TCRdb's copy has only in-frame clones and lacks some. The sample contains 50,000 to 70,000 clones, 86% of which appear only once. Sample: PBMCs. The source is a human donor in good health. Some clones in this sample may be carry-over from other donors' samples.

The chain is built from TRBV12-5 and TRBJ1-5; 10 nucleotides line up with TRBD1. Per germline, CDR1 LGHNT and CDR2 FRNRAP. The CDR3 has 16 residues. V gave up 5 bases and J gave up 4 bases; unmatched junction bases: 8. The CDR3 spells CASGQRDRGHNQPQHF. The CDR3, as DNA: TGTGCTAGTGGTCAAAGGGACAGGGGTCATAATCAGCCCCAGCATTTT.

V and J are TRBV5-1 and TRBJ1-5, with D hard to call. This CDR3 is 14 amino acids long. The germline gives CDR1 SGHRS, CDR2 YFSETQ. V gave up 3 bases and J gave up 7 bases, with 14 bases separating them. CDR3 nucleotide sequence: TGCGCCAGCAGCTCCGGGGTAATGGGGCAGCCCCAGCATTTT. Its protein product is CASSSGVMGQPQHF.

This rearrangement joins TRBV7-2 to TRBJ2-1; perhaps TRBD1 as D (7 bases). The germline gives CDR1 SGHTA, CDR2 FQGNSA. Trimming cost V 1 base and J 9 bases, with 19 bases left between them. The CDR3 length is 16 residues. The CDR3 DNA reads TGTGCCAGCAGCTTAGAGGGTTCAGGGGGGCGTATTGAGCAGTTCTTC. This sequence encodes CASSLEGSGGRIEQFF. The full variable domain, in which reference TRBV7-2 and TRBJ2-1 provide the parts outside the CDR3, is GAGVSQSPSNKVTEKGKDVELRCDPISGHTALYWYRQSLGQGLEFLIYFQGNSAPDKSGLPSDRFSAERTGGSVSTLTIQRTQQEDSAVYLCASSLEGSGGRIEQFFGPGTRLTVL.

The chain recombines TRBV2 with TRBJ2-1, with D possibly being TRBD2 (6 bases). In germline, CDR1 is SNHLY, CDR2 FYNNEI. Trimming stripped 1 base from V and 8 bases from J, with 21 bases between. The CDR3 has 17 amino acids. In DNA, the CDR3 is TGTGCCAGCAGTGAAGTTTCAATTAGAGCGGGTCAGTATGAGCAGTTCTTC. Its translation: CASSEVSIRAGQYEQFF.

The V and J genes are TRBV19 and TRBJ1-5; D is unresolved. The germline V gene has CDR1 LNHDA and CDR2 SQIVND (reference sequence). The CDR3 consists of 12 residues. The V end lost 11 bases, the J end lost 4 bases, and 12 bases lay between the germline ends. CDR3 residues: CASSEGNQPQHF. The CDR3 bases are TGTGCCTCCTCGGAGGGTAATCAGCCCCAGCATTTT.

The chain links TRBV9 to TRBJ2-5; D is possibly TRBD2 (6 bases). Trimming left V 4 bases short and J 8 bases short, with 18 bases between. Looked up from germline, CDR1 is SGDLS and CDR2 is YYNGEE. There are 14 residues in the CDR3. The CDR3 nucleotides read TGTGCCAGCAGCCCTCTGCGGGACGGTCTCACCCAGTACTTC. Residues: CASSPLRDGLTQYF. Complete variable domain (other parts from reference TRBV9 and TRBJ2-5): DSGVTQTPKHLITATGQRVTLRCSPRSGDLSVYWYQQSLDQGLQFLIQYYNGEERAKGNILERFSAQQFPDLHSELNLSSLELGDSALYFCASSPLRDGLTQYFGPGTRLLVL.

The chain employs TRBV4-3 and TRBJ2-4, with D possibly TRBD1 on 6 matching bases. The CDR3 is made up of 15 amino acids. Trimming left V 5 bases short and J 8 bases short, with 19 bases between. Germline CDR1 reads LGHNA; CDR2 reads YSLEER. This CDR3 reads CASSSQSGHPDIQYF. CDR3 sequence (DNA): TGCGCCAGCAGCTCCCAATCGGGACATCCGGACATTCAGTACTTC.

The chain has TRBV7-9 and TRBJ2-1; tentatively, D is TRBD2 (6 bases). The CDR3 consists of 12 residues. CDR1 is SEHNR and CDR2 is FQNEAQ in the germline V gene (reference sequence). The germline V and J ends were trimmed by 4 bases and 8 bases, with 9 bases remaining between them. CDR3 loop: CASSWEVDEQFF. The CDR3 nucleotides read TGTGCCAGCAGCTGGGAGGTTGATGAGCAGTTCTTC.

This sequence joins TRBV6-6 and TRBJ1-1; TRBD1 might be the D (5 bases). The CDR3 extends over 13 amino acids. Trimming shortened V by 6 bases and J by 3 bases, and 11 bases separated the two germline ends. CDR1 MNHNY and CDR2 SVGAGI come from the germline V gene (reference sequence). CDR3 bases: TGTGCCAGCAGCAATGGGGGGTACACTGAAGCTTTCTTT. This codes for CASSNGGYTEAFF.